Below, 12 T cell receptor beta chains from the same sample are listed, as sequenced in a study of T cell responses to AZD1222 COVID-19 vaccine. Sequencing used immunoSEQ multiplex PCR; TCRdb keeps in-frame clones, though not all of them. This table holds 120,000 or so clones, over 75% found once. Sample: peripheral blood, taken on day 0 of AZD1222 vaccination. Receptor source: an adult in good health.

J is TRBJ2-3 and V is TRBV6-5; D is perhaps TRBD2 (6 bases). The V gene's germline CDR1 is MNHEY and CDR2 SVGAGI. The CDR3 is 15 amino acids. Trimming cost V 6 bases and J 0 bases, with 13 bases left between them. The CDR3 DNA reads as TGTGCCAGCAGCAATAGCGGTGCTAGCACAGATACGCAGTATTTT. As protein: CASSNSGASTDTQYF.

The chain joins TRBV27 to TRBJ1-5; 10 bases fit TRBD1. Germline V lookup: CDR1 MNHEY, CDR2 SMNVEV (reference sequence). V lost 7 bases to trimming and J lost 6 bases; unmatched junction nucleotides: 9. This CDR3 is 15 amino acids long. The CDR3 spells CASNPGTGVSQPQHF. The CDR3 DNA reads TGTGCCAGCAACCCTGGGACAGGGGTCTCTCAGCCCCAGCATTTT.

The genes are TRBV6-5 and TRBJ1-1, with D possibly TRBD1 on 5 matching bases. With 0 bases removed from V and 1 base from J, the gap between germline ends came to 12 bases. The V gene's germline CDR1 is MNHEY and CDR2 SVGAGI. This CDR3 is built from 16 residues. This CDR3 reads CASSYSKGNRNTEAFF. The CDR3, as DNA: TGTGCCAGCAGTTACTCGAAGGGGAACAGGAACACTGAAGCTTTCTTT.

The chain joins TRBV29-1 to TRBJ2-7; 9 positions agree with TRBD1. V shed 6 bases and J 7 bases; nucleotides not matched to a gene: 10. The CDR3 runs to 13 residues. Germline-derived CDR1 and CDR2 are SQVTM and ANQGSEA. The CDR3 bases are TGCAGCGTGCGGAGGACAGGGGAGTGGGAGCAGTACTTC. Protein product: CSVRRTGEWEQYF.

This chain uses TRBV12-3 or TRBV12-4 with TRBJ1-4; D unclear. V lost 3 bases to trimming and J lost 7 bases, with 3 bases between them. This CDR3 comprises 11 residues. The CDR3, as DNA: TGTGCCAGCAGTTTGAGTGAAAAACTGTTTTTT. Translation gives CASSLSEKLFF.

The chain is built from TRBV29-1 and TRBJ2-5; D is uncertain. CDR1 is SQVTM, CDR2 ANQGSEA, per germline. V was shortened by 3 bases and J by 5 bases, with 16 bases between the two germline ends. This CDR3 contains 14 residues. The CDR3 coding sequence is TGCAGCGTTGAGGGCAGCTCCAGGCGGGAGACCCAGTACTTC. This sequence encodes CSVEGSSRRETQYF.

The chain links TRBV11-2 to TRBJ2-7, with 9 bases aligning to TRBD1. V lost 5 bases to trimming and J lost 2 bases; unmatched junction nucleotides: 7. CDR1 is SGHAT and CDR2 is FQNNGV in the germline V gene. This CDR3 has 15 amino acids. The CDR3 region has the DNA TGTGCCAGCAGCCCGGGACAGGGCTACACCTACGAGCAGTACTTC. Translation gives CASSPGQGYTYEQYF.

The gene calls are TRBV14 and TRBJ2-1; D may be TRBD2 (5 bases). Per germline, CDR1 SGHDN and CDR2 FVKESK. This CDR3 is 16 amino acids long. V dropped 1 base and J dropped 0 bases, with 10 bases sitting between them. In DNA, the CDR3 is TGTGCCAGCAGCCAAGGAGCGGTCCGCTCCTACAATGAGCAGTTCTTC. It is translated as CASSQGAVRSYNEQFF.

The chain recombines TRBV7-3 with TRBJ1-1; D not certain. Trimming cost V 2 bases and J 6 bases, with 10 bases left between them. The CDR3 loop spans 13 amino acids. Looked up from germline, CDR1 is SGHTA and CDR2 is FQGTGA. The CDR3 coding sequence is TGTGCCAGCAGCTTATATCCTGGGGCTGAAGCTTTCTTT. Amino acids: CASSLYPGAEAFF.

This rearrangement joins TRBV25-1 to TRBJ1-2; 7 bases align to TRBD1. CDR3 size: 14 residues. Germline V gives CDR1 MGHDK, CDR2 SYGVNS. After removal of 1 base from V and 4 bases from J, the junction contained 3 bases not matched to a gene. CDR3 coding DNA: TGTGCCAGCAGTGAATCAGCAGGGGGCTATGGCTACACCTTC. Translating it yields CASSESAGGYGYTF.

This clone appeared a single time. The chain couples TRBV29-1 to TRBJ2-7; 7 positions match TRBD1. The CDR3 covers 14 residues. V lost 3 bases, J lost 2 bases, and 7 bases stayed unmatched. The germline V gene has CDR1 SQVTM and CDR2 ANQGSEA. The CDR3 here is CSVEETGWAYEQYF. The CDR3 region has the DNA TGCAGCGTTGAGGAGACAGGGTGGGCCTACGAGCAGTACTTC.

The V gene is TRBV27, the J gene TRBJ1-5; D not resolved. CDR1 is MNHEY, CDR2 SMNVEV, per germline (reference sequence). This CDR3 is 15 amino acids long. V was cut by 5 bases and J by 6 bases, with 17 bases left in between. The CDR3 loop is CASSQNRGLGQPQHF. In nucleotides, the CDR3 is TGTGCCAGCAGTCAGAATCGGGGTTTGGGTCAGCCCCAGCATTTT.